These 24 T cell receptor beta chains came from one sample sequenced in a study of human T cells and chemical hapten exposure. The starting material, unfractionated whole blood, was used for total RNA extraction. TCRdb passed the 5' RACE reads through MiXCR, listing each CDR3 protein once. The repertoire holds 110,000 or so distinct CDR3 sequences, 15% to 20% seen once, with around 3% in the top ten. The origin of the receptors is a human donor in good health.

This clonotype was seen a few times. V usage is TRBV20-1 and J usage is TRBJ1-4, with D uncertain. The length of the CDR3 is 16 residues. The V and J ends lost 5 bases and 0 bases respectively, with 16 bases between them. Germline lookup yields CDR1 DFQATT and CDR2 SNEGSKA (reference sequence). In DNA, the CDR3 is TGCAGTGCTTTGGGCCCTTACTTTACAACTAATGAAAAACTGTTTTTT. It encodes CSALGPYFTTNEKLFF.

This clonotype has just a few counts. This CDR3 reads CASSLTGQGSEQYF. The CDR3 nucleotides are TGTGCCAGCAGTTTAACCGGACAGGGAAGCGAGCAGTACTTC. The V and J genes are TRBV28 and TRBJ2-7; 8 bases match TRBD1. With 2 bases clipped from V and 6 bases from J, the junction kept 6 bases outside the gene matches. The length of the CDR3 is 14 residues. Germline-derived CDR1 and CDR2 are MDHEN and SYDVKM.

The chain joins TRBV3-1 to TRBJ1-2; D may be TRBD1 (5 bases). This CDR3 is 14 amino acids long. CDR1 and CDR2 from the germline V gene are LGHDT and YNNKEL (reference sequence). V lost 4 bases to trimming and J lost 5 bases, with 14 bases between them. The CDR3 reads CASSPTAGGYGYTF. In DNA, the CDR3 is TGTGCCAGCAGCCCGACGGCCGGGGGATATGGCTACACCTTC. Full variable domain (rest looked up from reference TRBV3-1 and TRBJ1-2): DTAVSQTPKYLVTQMGNDKSIKCEQNLGHDTMYWYKQDSKKFLKIMFSYNNKELIINETVPNRFSPKSPDKAHLNLHINSLELGDSAVYFCASSPTAGGYGYTFGSGTRLTVV.

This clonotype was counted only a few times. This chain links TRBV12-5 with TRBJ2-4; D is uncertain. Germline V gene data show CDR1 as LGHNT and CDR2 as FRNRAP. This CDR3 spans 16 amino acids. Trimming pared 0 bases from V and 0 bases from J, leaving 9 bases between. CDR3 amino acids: CASGLVDGVAKNIQYF. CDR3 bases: TGTGCTAGTGGTTTGGTAGACGGTGTAGCCAAAAACATTCAGTACTTC.

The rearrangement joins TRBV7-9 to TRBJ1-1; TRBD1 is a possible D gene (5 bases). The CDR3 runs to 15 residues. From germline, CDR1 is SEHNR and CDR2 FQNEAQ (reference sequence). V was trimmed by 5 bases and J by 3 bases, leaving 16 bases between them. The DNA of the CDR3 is TGTGCCAGCAGCCCCACCCAGGGACGGGACACTGAAGCTTTCTTT. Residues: CASSPTQGRDTEAFF.

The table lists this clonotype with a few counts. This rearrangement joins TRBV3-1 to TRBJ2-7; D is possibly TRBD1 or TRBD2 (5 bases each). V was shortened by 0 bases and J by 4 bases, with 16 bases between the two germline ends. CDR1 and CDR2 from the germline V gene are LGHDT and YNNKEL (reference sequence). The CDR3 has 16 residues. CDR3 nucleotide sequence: TGTGCCAGCAGCCAAGATGGGACCCGTCCACATTACGAGCAGTACTTC. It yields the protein CASSQDGTRPHYEQYF.

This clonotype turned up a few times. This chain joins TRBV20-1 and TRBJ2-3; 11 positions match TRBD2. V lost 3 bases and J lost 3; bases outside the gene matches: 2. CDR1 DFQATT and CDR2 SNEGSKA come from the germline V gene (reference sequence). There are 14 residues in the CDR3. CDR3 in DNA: TGCAGTGCTAGGGCTAGCGGGAGGACAGATACGCAGTATTTT. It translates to CSARASGRTDTQYF.

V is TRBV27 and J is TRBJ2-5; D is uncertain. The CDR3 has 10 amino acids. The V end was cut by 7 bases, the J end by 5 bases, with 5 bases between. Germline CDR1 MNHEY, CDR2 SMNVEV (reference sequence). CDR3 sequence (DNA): TGTGCCAGCATCGGTGAGACCCAGTACTTC. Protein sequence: CASIGETQYF.

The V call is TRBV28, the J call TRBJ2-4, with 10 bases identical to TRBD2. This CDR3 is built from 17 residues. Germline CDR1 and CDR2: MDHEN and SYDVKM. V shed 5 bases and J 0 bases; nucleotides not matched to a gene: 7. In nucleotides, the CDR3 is TGTGCCAGCAGTCCCGGACTAGCGGCGATAGCCAAAAACATTCAGTACTTC. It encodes CASSPGLAAIAKNIQYF.

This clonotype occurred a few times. CDR3 region: CASSHRPGQEGYEQYF. DNA of the CDR3: TGCGCCAGCAGCCACCGACCCGGACAGGAGGGCTACGAGCAGTACTTC. The chain uses TRBV4-1 and TRBJ2-7, with a possible D match to TRBD1 (7 bases). CDR1 and CDR2 from the germline V gene are MGHRA and YSYEKL. The CDR3 contains 16 residues. The V end lost 3 bases, the J end lost 3 bases, and 18 bases lay between the germline ends.

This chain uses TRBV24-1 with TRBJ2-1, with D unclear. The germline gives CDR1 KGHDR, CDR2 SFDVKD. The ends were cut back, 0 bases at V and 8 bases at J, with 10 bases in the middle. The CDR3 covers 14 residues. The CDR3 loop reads CATSDLGPRDEQFF. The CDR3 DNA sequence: TGTGCCACCAGTGATTTGGGCCCCCGGGATGAGCAGTTCTTC.

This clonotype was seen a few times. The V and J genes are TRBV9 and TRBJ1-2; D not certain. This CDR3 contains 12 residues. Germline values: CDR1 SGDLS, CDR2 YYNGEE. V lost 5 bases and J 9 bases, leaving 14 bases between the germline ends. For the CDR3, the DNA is TGTGCCAGCAGGTGGGGAATGGGTAGCTACACCTTC. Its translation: CASRWGMGSYTF.

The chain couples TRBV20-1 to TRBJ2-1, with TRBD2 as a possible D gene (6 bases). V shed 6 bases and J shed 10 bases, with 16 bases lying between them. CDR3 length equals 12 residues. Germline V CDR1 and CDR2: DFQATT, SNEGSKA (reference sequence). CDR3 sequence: CSALREELEQFF. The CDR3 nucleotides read TGCAGTGCCCTAAGGGAGGAGTTGGAGCAGTTCTTC.

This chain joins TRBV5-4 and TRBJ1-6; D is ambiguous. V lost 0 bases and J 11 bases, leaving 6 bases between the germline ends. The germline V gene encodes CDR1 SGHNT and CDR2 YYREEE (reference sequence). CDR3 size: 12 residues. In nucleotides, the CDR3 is TGTGCCAGCAGCTTGGGGGCGGCACCCCTCCACTTT. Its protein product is CASSLGAAPLHF.

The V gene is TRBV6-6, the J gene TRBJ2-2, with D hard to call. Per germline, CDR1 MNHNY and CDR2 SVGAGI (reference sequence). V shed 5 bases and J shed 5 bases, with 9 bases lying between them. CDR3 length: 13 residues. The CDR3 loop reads CASSPSETGELFF. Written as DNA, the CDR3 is TGTGCCAGCAGTCCTAGTGAGACCGGGGAGCTGTTTTTT.

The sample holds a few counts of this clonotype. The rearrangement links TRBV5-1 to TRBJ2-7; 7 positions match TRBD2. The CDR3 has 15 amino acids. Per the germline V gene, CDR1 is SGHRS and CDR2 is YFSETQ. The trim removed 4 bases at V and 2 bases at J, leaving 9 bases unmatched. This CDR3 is CASSRGDIGAYEQYF. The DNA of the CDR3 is TGCGCCAGCAGCCGGGGGGATATCGGAGCCTACGAGCAGTACTTC.

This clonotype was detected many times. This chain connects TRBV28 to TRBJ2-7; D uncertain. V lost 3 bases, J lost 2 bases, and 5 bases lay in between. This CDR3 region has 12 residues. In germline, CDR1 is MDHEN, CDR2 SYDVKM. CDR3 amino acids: CASSFSPYEQYF. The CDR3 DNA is TGTGCCAGCAGTTTTAGCCCCTACGAGCAGTACTTC.

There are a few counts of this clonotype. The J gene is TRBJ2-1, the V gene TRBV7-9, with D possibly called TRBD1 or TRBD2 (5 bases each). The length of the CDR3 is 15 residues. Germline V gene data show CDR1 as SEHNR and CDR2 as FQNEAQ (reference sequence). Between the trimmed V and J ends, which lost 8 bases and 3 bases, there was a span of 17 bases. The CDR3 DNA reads TGTGCCAGCGGCCCCTGGGTGGGGGACTACAATGAGCAGTTCTTC. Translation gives CASGPWVGDYNEQFF. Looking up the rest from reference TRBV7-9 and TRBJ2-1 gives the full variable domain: DTGVSQNPRHKITKRGQNVTFRCDPISEHNRLYWYRQTLGQGPEFLTYFQNEAQLEKSRLLSDRFSAERPKGSFSTLEIQRTEQGDSAMYLCASGPWVGDYNEQFFGPGTRLTVL.

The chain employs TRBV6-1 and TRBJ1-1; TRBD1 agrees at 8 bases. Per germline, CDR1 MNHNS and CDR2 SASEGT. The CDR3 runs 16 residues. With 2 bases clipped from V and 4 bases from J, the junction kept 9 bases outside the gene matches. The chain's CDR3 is CASSEIPTGGSTEAFF. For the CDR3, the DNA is TGTGCCAGCAGTGAAATCCCCACAGGGGGTTCCACTGAAGCTTTCTTT.

CDR3 DNA sequence: TGTGCCAGCATGCGGGTCTCCACAGATACGCAGTATTTT. It specifies CASMRVSTDTQYF. V usage is TRBV13 and J usage is TRBJ2-3; D is possibly TRBD2 (5 bases). This CDR3 has 13 residues. CDR1 and CDR2 (germline): PRHDT, FYEKMQ (reference sequence). Trimming removed 7 bases from V and 2 bases from J, with 10 bases in between.

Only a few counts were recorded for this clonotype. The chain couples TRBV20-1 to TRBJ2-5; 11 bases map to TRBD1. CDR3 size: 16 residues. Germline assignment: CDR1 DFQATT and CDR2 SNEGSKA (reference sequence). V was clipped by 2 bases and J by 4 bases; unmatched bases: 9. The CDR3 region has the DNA TGCAGTGCTAGAAGGTCCGGACAGGGGGCAAGAGAGACCCAGTACTTC. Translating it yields CSARRSGQGARETQYF.

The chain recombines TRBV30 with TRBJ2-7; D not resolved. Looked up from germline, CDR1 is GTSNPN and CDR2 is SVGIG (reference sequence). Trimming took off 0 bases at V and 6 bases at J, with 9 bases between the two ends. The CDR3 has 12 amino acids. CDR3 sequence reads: CAWSVLWGEQYF. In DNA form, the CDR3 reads TGTGCCTGGAGTGTACTATGGGGCGAGCAGTACTTC.

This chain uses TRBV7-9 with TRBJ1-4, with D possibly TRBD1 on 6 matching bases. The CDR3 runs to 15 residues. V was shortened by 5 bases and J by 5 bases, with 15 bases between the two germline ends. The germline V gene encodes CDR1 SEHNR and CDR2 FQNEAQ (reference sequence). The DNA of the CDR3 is TGTGCCAGCAGCCCTCCGACAGGACCAAATGAAAAACTGTTTTTT. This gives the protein CASSPPTGPNEKLFF. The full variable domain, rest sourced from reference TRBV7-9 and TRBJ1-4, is DTGVSQNPRHKITKRGQNVTFRCDPISEHNRLYWYRQTLGQGPEFLTYFQNEAQLEKSRLLSDRFSAERPKGSFSTLEIQRTEQGDSAMYLCASSPPTGPNEKLFFGSGTQLSVL.

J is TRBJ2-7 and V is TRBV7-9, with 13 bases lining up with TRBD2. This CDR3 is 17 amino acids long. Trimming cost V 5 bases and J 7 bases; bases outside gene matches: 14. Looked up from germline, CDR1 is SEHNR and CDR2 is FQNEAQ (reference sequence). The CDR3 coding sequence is TGTGCCAGCAGCCCGAGGACTAGCGGGAGATCATCTAATGAGCAGTACTTC. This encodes CASSPRTSGRSSNEQYF.